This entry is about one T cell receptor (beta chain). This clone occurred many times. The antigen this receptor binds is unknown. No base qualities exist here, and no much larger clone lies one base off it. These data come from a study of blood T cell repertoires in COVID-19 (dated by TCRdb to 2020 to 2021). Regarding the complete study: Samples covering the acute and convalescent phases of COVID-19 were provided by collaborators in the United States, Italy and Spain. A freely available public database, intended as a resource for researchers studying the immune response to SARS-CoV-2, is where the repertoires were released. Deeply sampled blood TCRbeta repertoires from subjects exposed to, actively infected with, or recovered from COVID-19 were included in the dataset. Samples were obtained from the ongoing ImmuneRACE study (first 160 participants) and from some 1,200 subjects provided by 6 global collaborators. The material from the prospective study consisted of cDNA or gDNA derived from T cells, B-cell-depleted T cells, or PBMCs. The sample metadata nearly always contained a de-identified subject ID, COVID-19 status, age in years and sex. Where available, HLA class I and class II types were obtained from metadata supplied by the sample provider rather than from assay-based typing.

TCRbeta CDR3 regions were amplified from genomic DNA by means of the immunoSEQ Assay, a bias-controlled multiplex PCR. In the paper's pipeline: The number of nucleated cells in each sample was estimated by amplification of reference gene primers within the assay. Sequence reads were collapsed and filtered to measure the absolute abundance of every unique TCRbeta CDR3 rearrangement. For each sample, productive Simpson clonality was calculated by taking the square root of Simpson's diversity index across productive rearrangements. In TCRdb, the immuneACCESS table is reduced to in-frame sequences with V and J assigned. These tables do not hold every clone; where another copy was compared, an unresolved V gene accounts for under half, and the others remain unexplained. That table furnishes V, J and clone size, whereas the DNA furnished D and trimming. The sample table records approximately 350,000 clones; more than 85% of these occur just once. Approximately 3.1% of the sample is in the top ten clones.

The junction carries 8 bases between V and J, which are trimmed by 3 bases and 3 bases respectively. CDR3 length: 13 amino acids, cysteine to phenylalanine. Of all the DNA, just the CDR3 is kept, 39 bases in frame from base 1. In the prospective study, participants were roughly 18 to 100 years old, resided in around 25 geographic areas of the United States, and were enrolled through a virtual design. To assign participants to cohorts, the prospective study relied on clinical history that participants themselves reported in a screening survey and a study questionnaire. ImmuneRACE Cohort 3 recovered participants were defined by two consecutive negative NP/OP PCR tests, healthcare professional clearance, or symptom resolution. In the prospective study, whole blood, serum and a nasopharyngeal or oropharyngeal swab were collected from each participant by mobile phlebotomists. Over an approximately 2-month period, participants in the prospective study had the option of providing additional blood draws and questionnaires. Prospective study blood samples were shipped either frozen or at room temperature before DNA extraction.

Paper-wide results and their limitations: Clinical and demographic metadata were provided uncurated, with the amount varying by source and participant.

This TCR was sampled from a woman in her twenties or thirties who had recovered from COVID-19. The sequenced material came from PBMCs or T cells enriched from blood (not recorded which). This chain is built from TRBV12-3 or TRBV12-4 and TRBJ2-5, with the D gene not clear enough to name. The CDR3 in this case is CASSLGEKETQYF. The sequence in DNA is TGTGCCAGCAGTTTGGGCGAAAAAGAGACCCAGTACTTC.